This entry concerns a single T cell receptor beta chain. Its antigen remains unidentified. Base qualities are not recorded, but no much larger clone differs from it by a single base. Enrolling through a virtual design, the prospective study's participants ranged in age from roughly 18 to 95 years and lived across 20 to 25 United States geographic areas. In the prospective study, participants were assigned to cohorts based on the clinical history participants reported in a screening survey and a study questionnaire. Recovered participants in ImmuneRACE Cohort 3 were defined as having two consecutive negative NP/OP PCR tests, clearance from a healthcare professional, or resolution of symptoms. Mobile phlebotomists in the prospective study collected whole blood, serum and a nasopharyngeal or oropharyngeal swab from every participant. Participants in the prospective study had the option to provide additional blood draws and questionnaires over a roughly 2-month period. Prospective study blood samples were shipped either frozen or at room temperature before DNA extraction.

TCRbeta CDR3 regions were amplified from genomic DNA by means of the immunoSEQ Assay, a bias-controlled multiplex PCR. Processing in the source paper ran as follows. The number of nucleated cells in each sample was estimated by amplification of reference gene primers within the assay. Sequence reads were collapsed and filtered to measure the absolute abundance of every unique TCRbeta CDR3 rearrangement. Productive Simpson clonality was computed per sample as the square root of Simpson's diversity index over productive rearrangements. The immuneACCESS repertoire file appears here via TCRdb, limited to in-frame rearrangements. These files lack a portion of the clones; in checked studies, under half of the deficit traces to unresolved V genes, and the cause of the others is not known. D and trimming come from the DNA, and the V and J calls and clone size come from that table. This sample is represented by 360,000 or so clones; roughly four fifths of them were singletons. Together, the top ten hold approximately 5.4% of the sample.

This sample is part of a study of blood T cell repertoires in COVID-19 (TCRdb year 2020). Concerning the study at large: Samples from collaborators originated in the United States, Italy and Spain and spanned both the acute and convalescent phases of COVID-19. HLA class I and class II types, where available, came from metadata supplied by the sample provider rather than from assay-based typing. The samples were drawn from two sources: the first 160 participants of the ongoing ImmuneRACE study, and 1,200 or so subjects contributed by 6 global collaborators. The sample metadata nearly always contained a de-identified subject ID, COVID-19 status, age in years and sex. A freely available public database, intended as a resource for researchers studying the immune response to SARS-CoV-2, is where the repertoires were released. The prospective study material was composed of cDNA or gDNA derived from T cells, B-cell-depleted T cells, or PBMCs. Deeply sampled blood TCRbeta repertoires from subjects exposed to, actively infected with, or recovered from COVID-19 were included in the dataset.

The CDR3, cysteine through phenylalanine, is 11 amino acids long. Only the CDR3 region is kept as DNA, spanning 33 bases read in frame from base 1. The germline V gene (reference sequence) specifies DFQATT as CDR1 and SNEGSKA as CDR2. Findings and caveats that apply to the study as a whole: The amount of clinical and demographic metadata varied by source and participant and was provided uncurated.

The chain joins TRBV20-1 to TRBJ2-1; the D gene is unclear. The clonotype was recovered from a woman between 45 and 65 years old who had recovered from COVID-19. The sequenced sample was PBMCs or T cells enriched from blood (not recorded which). In nucleotides, the sequence is TGCAGCCCCAGAGCGACCGATGAGCAGTTCTTC. This is translated as CSPRATDEQFF.